A selection of T cell receptor beta chains follows, all from one sample in a study of blood T cell repertoires in COVID-19. Assay used: immunoSEQ multiplex PCR; TCRdb lists only in-frame clones, some missing. The sample records 200,000 or so clones, 75% to 90% being singletons. The sequenced sample was peripheral blood. The receptors come from a man aged 55 to 70 with acute or convalescent COVID-19. CDR3s include the opening cysteine and the closing phenylalanine or tryptophan. D genes are given only for firm matches. Not all rows give a size; the values are once, few, many and, for expanded clones, a class.

v_call	j_call	clone_size	d_call	cdr3_aa	cdr3_nt
TRBV4-1	TRBJ1-2	.	TRBD1	CASSTPGQRPYGYTF	TGCGCCAGCAGCACTCCGGGACAGCGTCCCTATGGCTACACCTTC
TRBV10-3	TRBJ2-2	once	TRBD1	CAISPTGTVTGELFF	TGTGCCATCAGCCCCACCGGGACAGTTACCGGGGAGCTGTTTTTT
TRBV11-2	TRBJ2-5	.	.	CASSQPRGGRETQYF	TGTGCCAGCAGCCAGCCGAGAGGCGGGCGGGAGACCCAGTACTTC
TRBV27	TRBJ2-7	.	TRBD2	CASSLSPGTSGSVEYF	TGTGCCAGCAGTTTATCCCCGGGGACTAGCGGGAGTGTCGAGTACTTC
TRBV2	TRBJ2-6	.	TRBD2	CARLLAGVGGANVLTF	TGTGCCAGGCTGCTAGCGGGAGTGGGTGGGGCCAACGTCCTGACTTTC
TRBV6-1	TRBJ2-3	.	TRBD1	CASSESGQGRGDTQYF	TGTGCCAGCAGTGAATCAGGACAGGGGCGAGGAGATACGCAGTATTTT
TRBV19	TRBJ1-6	.	.	CASSINNAGARTNSPLHF	TGTGCCAGTAGTATCAATAACGCGGGGGCACGAACCAATTCACCCCTCCACTTT
TRBV28	TRBJ1-2	.	TRBD1	CASSSPGQGSHYGYTF	TGTGCCAGCAGTTCACCGGGACAGGGATCTCACTATGGCTACACCTTC
TRBV7-2	TRBJ2-2	.	.	CASGASREAVAGELFF	TGTGCCAGCGGCGCTTCGAGGGAGGCGGTTGCCGGGGAGCTGTTTTTT
TRBV4-1	TRBJ2-3	.	TRBD1	CASSQEGQGGDTQYF	TGCGCCAGCAGCCAGGAGGGACAGGGAGGAGATACGCAGTATTTT
TRBV12-5	TRBJ2-7	.	TRBD2	CASGSPSGGGSYEQYF	TGTGCTAGTGGTTCCCCTTCGGGCGGGGGTTCCTACGAGCAGTACTTC
TRBV28	TRBJ2-7	.	TRBD2	CASSTLAGAHEQYF	TGTGCCAGCAGTACACTAGCGGGAGCCCACGAGCAGTACTTC
TRBV7-3	TRBJ1-6	.	.	CASSSSNRVRSYNSPLHF	TGTGCCAGCAGCTCGAGCAACAGGGTAAGGTCCTATAATTCACCCCTCCACTTT
TRBV6-2/TRBV6-3	TRBJ2-7	.	.	CASSYSGVLSYEQYF	TGTGCCAGCAGTTACTCGGGAGTCCTGTCCTACGAGCAGTACTTC
TRBV29-1	TRBJ2-1	.	.	CSVEIPGLKRDNEQFF	TGCAGCGTTGAGATACCGGGACTTAAGAGAGACAATGAGCAGTTCTTC
TRBV7-9	TRBJ2-7	.	TRBD1	CASSLAYRATGGYEQYF	TGTGCCAGCAGCTTAGCTTATCGGGCAACAGGGGGCTACGAGCAGTACTTC
TRBV2	TRBJ2-5	.	TRBD1	CASNRQGALGGETQYF	TGTGCCAGCAATCGTCAGGGGGCGCTCGGGGGTGAGACCCAGTACTTC
TRBV5-1	TRBJ1-2	.	TRBD1	CASSGRTGTGYGYTF	TGCGCCAGCAGCGGTCGAACCGGGACAGGATATGGCTACACCTTC
TRBV2	TRBJ2-5	.	.	CASRTGGKRQETQYF	TGTGCCAGCAGGACGGGGGGCAAGAGGCAAGAGACCCAGTACTTC
TRBV10-3	TRBJ2-3	.	TRBD2	CAISESEGRERGPDTQYF	TGTGCCATCAGTGAGTCCGAAGGCCGGGAGCGGGGTCCAGATACGCAGTATTTT
TRBV19	TRBJ1-5	.	.	CASSTPPDRFSNQPQHF	TGTGCCAGTAGTACGCCTCCGGACAGATTTAGCAATCAGCCCCAGCATTTT
TRBV6-6	TRBJ1-5	.	.	CASSYAGGNQPQHF	TGTGCCAGCAGTTACGCCGGGGGAAATCAGCCCCAGCATTTT
TRBV7-6	TRBJ2-3	.	TRBD2	CASSPGGGLAPTGDTQYF	TGTGCCAGCAGCCCGGGGGGGGGCCTAGCCCCAACTGGAGATACGCAGTATTTT
TRBV3-1/TRBV3-2	TRBJ1-2	once	.	CASSLSRGGYTF	TGTGCCAGCAGCCTCTCTAGGGGTGGCTACACCTTC
TRBV9	TRBJ2-3	.	TRBD1	CASSGRQGHSSTDTQYF	TGTGCCAGCAGCGGACGACAGGGACACTCTAGCACAGATACGCAGTATTTT
TRBV2	TRBJ1-1	.	TRBD1	CASSDGQGDTEAFF	TGTGCCAGCAGTGACGGACAGGGGGACACTGAAGCTTTCTTT
TRBV30	TRBJ2-2	.	TRBD1	CAWNDRVGTGELFF	TGTGCCTGGAATGACAGGGTTGGCACCGGGGAGCTGTTTTTT
TRBV27	TRBJ1-2	.	.	CASSPEVGAHGYTF	TGTGCCTCTTCCCCGGAGGTGGGGGCCCATGGCTACACCTTC
TRBV6-5	TRBJ2-3	once	.	CASRRTPGTQYF	TGTGCCAGCAGACGTACCCCGGGTACGCAGTATTTT
TRBV18	TRBJ2-1	few	.	CASSHGGSSYNEQFF	TGTGCCAGCTCACATGGCGGAAGCTCCTACAATGAGCAGTTCTTC